Each of the 21 T cell receptor beta chains below was sequenced from the same sample in a study of OX40 agonist ivuxolimab in advanced cancers. Here immunoSEQ multiplex PCR was the method, and the copy in TCRdb shows in-frame clones only, minus some. Of 28,000 or so clones in the sample, more than 80% were seen once. The source was CD4+ or CD8+ T cells sorted from blood, collected in a trial of the OX40 agonist ivuxolimab. The receptors derive from an adult with an advanced solid tumor such as melanoma, head and neck, liver or kidney cancer.

A single count supports this clone. V gene TRBV14 combines with J gene TRBJ2-5; 9 nucleotides agree with TRBD1. The CDR3 length is 18 residues. The trim removed 3 bases at V and 5 bases at J, leaving 16 bases unmatched. CDR1 SGHDN and CDR2 FVKESK come from the germline V gene. The CDR3 spells CASSQLGPGTGFMETQYF. CDR3 nucleotides: TGTGCCAGCAGCCAGCTAGGTCCTGGGACAGGGTTTATGGAGACCCAGTACTTC.

This clone ranks as medium-sized. Other DNA sequences of this sample code for an identical CDR3. The chain carries TRBV7-9 and TRBJ1-1, with D perhaps TRBD1 (5 bases). V lost 7 bases, J lost 2 bases, and 11 bases lay in between. The germline V gene has CDR1 SEHNR and CDR2 FQNEAQ (reference sequence). CDR3 length: 13 residues. In nucleotides, the CDR3 is TGTGCCAGCACCCCGACAGTTAACACTGAAGCTTTCTTT. Translated, it gives CASTPTVNTEAFF.

The chain couples TRBV25-1 to TRBJ2-1; D might be TRBD1 or TRBD2, each matching 5 bases. The V gene's germline CDR1 is MGHDK and CDR2 SYGVNS. V lost 2 bases and J 7 bases, leaving 9 bases between the germline ends. The CDR3 sequence is 13 residues long. The CDR3, as DNA: TGTGCCAGCAGTGAACGGGGCGTGAATGAGCAGTTCTTC. Translating gives CASSERGVNEQFF.

V and J are TRBV5-6 and TRBJ1-4, with 8 bases aligning to TRBD1. Germline V CDR1 and CDR2: SGHDT, YYEEEE. This CDR3 has 14 residues. Trimming removed 4 bases from V and 7 bases from J; junction bases left unmatched: 6. The CDR3 DNA reads TGTGCCAGCAGCCGACAGGGGATCAGTGAAAAACTGTTTTTT. Translating it yields CASSRQGISEKLFF. Together with reference TRBV5-6 and TRBJ1-4, the CDR3 gives the full variable domain: DAGVTQSPTHLIKTRGQQVTLRCSPKSGHDTVSWYQQALGQGPQFIFQYYEEEERQRGNFPDRFSGHQFPNYSSELNVNALLLGDSALYLCASSRQGISEKLFFGSGTQLSVL.

V usage is TRBV4-1 and J usage is TRBJ2-3; a possible D gene is TRBD2 (5 bases). V lost 4 bases and J lost 8, with 13 bases in between. The germline V gene has CDR1 MGHRA and CDR2 YSYEKL. CDR3 length: 13 amino acids. CDR3 nucleotides: TGCGCCAGCAGCCCACCCGCGGGCGGTACGCAGTATTTT. Its protein is CASSPPAGGTQYF.

The chain recombines TRBV6-1 with TRBJ2-1, with D maybe TRBD1 (5 bases). Trimming shortened V by 1 base and J by 3 bases, and 10 bases separated the two germline ends. CDR3 size: 15 residues. The V gene's germline CDR1 is MNHNS and CDR2 SASEGT. Written as DNA, the CDR3 is TGTGCCAGCAGTGAAGGTCCAGGGTTCTACAATGAGCAGTTCTTC. It translates to CASSEGPGFYNEQFF.

The V gene is TRBV27, the J gene TRBJ2-6, with a possible D match to TRBD2 (6 bases). The germline V gene encodes CDR1 MNHEY and CDR2 SMNVEV (reference sequence). This CDR3 has 17 amino acids. Trimming pared 7 bases from V and 1 base from J, leaving 17 bases between. CDR3 DNA sequence: TGTGCCAGCACCTCCCCCGCGGGGCAGTCTGGGGCCAACGTCCTGACTTTC. It codes for CASTSPAGQSGANVLTF.

The genes are TRBV5-6 and TRBJ2-1, with D perhaps matching TRBD1 (6 bases). Germline V gene lookup returns CDR1 SGHDT and CDR2 YYEEEE. Trimming stripped 0 bases from V and 8 bases from J, with 12 bases between. This CDR3 spans 14 amino acids. CDR3 region: CASSLAGAGDEQFF. The DNA for the CDR3 is TGTGCCAGCAGCTTGGCAGGGGCGGGCGATGAGCAGTTCTTC.

V usage is TRBV7-2 and J usage is TRBJ2-7, with TRBD2 as a possible D gene (5 bases). The germline V gene encodes CDR1 SGHTA and CDR2 FQGNSA. V lost 3 bases and J lost 7, with 16 bases in between. CDR3 length: 14 amino acids. CDR3 in amino acids: CASSFAGNLGEQYF. The CDR3 DNA reads TGTGCCAGCAGCTTCGCCGGGAACCTGGGGGAGCAGTACTTC.

V is TRBV29-1 and J is TRBJ2-2; no clear D. Germline values: CDR1 SQVTM, CDR2 ANQGSEA. Deletions cut 5 bases from V and 3 bases from J, with 7 bases between. The CDR3 contains 12 residues. This CDR3 reads CSVHSYTGELFF. CDR3 bases: TGCAGCGTTCACTCTTACACCGGGGAGCTGTTTTTT.

The chain couples TRBV6-5 to TRBJ1-2, with a tentative D call TRBD1 (5 bases). V lost 6 bases and J lost 3, with 17 bases in between. Germline CDR1 and CDR2: MNHEY and SVGAGI. The CDR3 is 15 residues long. DNA of the CDR3: TGTGCCAGCAGCCGCTTATCAGGGACGGACTATGGCTACACCTTC. This codes for CASSRLSGTDYGYTF.

The chain is built from TRBV7-6 and TRBJ2-3, with 7 bases aligning to TRBD1. This CDR3 spans 15 amino acids. Losses at the gene ends were 5 bases for V and 4 bases for J; bases not matched to a gene: 9. Germline-derived CDR1 and CDR2 are SGHVS and FNYEAQ. CDR3 sequence: CASSQTGWISDTQYF. In DNA form, the CDR3 reads TGTGCCAGCAGCCAGACAGGGTGGATCTCAGATACGCAGTATTTT. Looking up the rest from reference TRBV7-6 and TRBJ2-3 gives the full variable domain: GAGVSQSPRYKVTKRGQDVALRCDPISGHVSLYWYRQALGQGPEFLTYFNYEAQQDKSGLPNDRFSAERPEGSISTLTIQRTEQRDSAMYRCASSQTGWISDTQYFGPGTRLTVL.

The V gene is TRBV19, the J gene TRBJ1-1; 9 bases are a match to TRBD1. The germline CDR1 and CDR2 sequences are LNHDA and SQIVND (reference sequence). The CDR3 is made up of 15 amino acids. Trimming at V came to 5 bases and at J to 2 bases, leaving 6 bases not matched to a gene. This CDR3 is CASSWDREGNTEAFF. The DNA for the CDR3 is TGTGCCAGTAGTTGGGACAGGGAAGGAAACACTGAAGCTTTCTTT.

This clone turned up a few times. This chain joins TRBV6-5 and TRBJ1-5; D not certain. This CDR3 has 11 amino acids. V shed 2 bases and J shed 8 bases, with 4 bases lying between them. Germline V gives CDR1 MNHEY, CDR2 SVGAGI. The CDR3 DNA sequence: TGTGCCAGCAGTTACGGGGAGCCCCAGCATTTT. It codes for CASSYGEPQHF.

The rearrangement uses TRBV27 and TRBJ2-7; D is ambiguous. Trimming took off 6 bases at V and 4 bases at J, with 13 bases between the two ends. There are 13 residues in the CDR3. Germline V CDR1 and CDR2: MNHEY, SMNVEV (reference sequence). CDR3 sequence reads: CASSPTHQYEQYF. The CDR3 DNA reads TGTGCCAGCAGCCCCACCCACCAGTACGAGCAGTACTTC.

The chain combines TRBV4-2 with TRBJ2-2; no clear D. The CDR3 is 14 amino acids. Trimming stripped 0 bases from V and 1 base from J, with 3 bases between. Germline CDR1 reads LGHNA; CDR2 reads YNFKEQ. CDR3: CASSQELNTGELFF. CDR3 nucleotides: TGTGCCAGCAGCCAAGAATTGAACACCGGGGAGCTGTTTTTT.

The gene calls are TRBV5-1 and TRBJ2-7; TRBD1 matches 8 bases. The junction had 2 bases not matched to a gene; V was cut back by 0 bases and J by 6 bases. Germline assignment: CDR1 SGHRS and CDR2 YFSETQ. This CDR3 is built from 13 residues. CDR3 protein: CASSLGTGTEQYF. In nucleotides, the CDR3 is TGCGCCAGCAGCTTGGGGACAGGGACCGAGCAGTACTTC.

The chain couples TRBV7-9 to TRBJ1-4, with D unclear. This CDR3 has 16 amino acids. Per germline, CDR1 SEHNR and CDR2 FQNEAQ (reference sequence). The germline V and J ends were trimmed by 4 bases and 0 bases, with 12 bases remaining between them. The CDR3 is CASSSSLRATNEKLFF. The CDR3 bases are TGTGCCAGCAGCTCAAGTCTTCGAGCAACTAATGAAAAACTGTTTTTT.

The V and J genes are TRBV15 and TRBJ1-1; no reliable D call. V lost 2 bases and J 6 bases, leaving 13 bases between the germline ends. There are 14 residues in the CDR3. The germline V gene has CDR1 LNHNV and CDR2 YYDKDF (reference sequence). The CDR3 loop is CATSRTGFRAEAFF. CDR3 sequence (DNA): TGTGCCACCAGCAGAACCGGGTTTCGGGCTGAAGCTTTCTTT.

This clone was seen at least ten times. The V call is TRBV4-3, the J call TRBJ2-1, with D possibly being TRBD2 (6 bases). Trimming removed 0 bases from V and 13 bases from J, with 13 bases in between. The CDR3 sequence is 13 residues long. Germline CDR1 and CDR2: LGHNA and YSLEER. CDR3 region: CASSQDGGFCQFF. The CDR3 DNA follows: TGCGCCAGCAGCCAAGATGGGGGGTTTTGTCAGTTCTTC.

V gene TRBV7-9 combines with J gene TRBJ1-4; D remains unclear. The CDR3 runs to 17 residues. Germline loops: CDR1 SEHNR, CDR2 FQNEAQ (reference sequence). Deletions cut 2 bases from V and 0 bases from J, with 13 bases between. CDR3 region: CASSLIRPKPTNEKLFF. The CDR3 coding sequence is TGTGCCAGCAGCTTAATTCGGCCGAAGCCAACTAATGAAAAACTGTTTTTT.